A selection of T cell receptor beta chains follows, all from one sample in a study of T cell responses to AZD1222 COVID-19 vaccine. Here immunoSEQ multiplex PCR was the method, and the copy in TCRdb shows in-frame clones only, minus some. Found here are over 85,000 clones, roughly 80% of them singletons; the top ten hold over 15%. The specimen was peripheral blood, collected on day 0 of AZD1222 vaccination. The source of these receptors is an adult in good health. CDR3s leave out the opening cysteine and the closing phenylalanine or tryptophan. Fields, in order: CDR3 protein, V gene, clone size. Rows give clone size only sometimes, using once, few, many, or a class for an expanded clone.

CDR3aa: ATHRDGLPNEKLF; v_gene: TRBV6-6; abundance: once
CDR3aa: ASSLMVRGYGYT; v_gene: TRBV6-2/TRBV6-3; abundance: .
CDR3aa: ASSEPRGPSGQPQH; v_gene: TRBV6-1; abundance: .
CDR3aa: ASKGDSGNTIY; v_gene: TRBV19; abundance: .
CDR3aa: ASSRGQSQETQY; v_gene: TRBV19; abundance: .
CDR3aa: ASSDYSGANVLT; v_gene: TRBV3-1/TRBV3-2; abundance: .
CDR3aa: ASGGLLGYT; v_gene: TRBV28; abundance: .
CDR3aa: ASSLVAPGWGETQY; v_gene: TRBV5-4; abundance: once
CDR3aa: ASSIQTGFNGYT; v_gene: TRBV19; abundance: .
CDR3aa: ASSVWLSGEEQY; v_gene: TRBV2; abundance: medium-sized
CDR3aa: ASSEGQRKTQY; v_gene: TRBV4-3; abundance: .
CDR3aa: ATRQGDTEAF; v_gene: TRBV24-1; abundance: once
CDR3aa: ASSRTSGRNNEQF; v_gene: TRBV5-4; abundance: .